The clone carrying this T cell receptor (beta chain) showed up many times. TCRdb itself ran the 5' RACE reads through MiXCR, one entry per CDR3 protein. The sample lists 60,000 to 75,000 distinct CDR3 sequences, about a sixth occurring once. This sample stems from a study of T cells of healthy individuals. Germline V gene sequence: CDR1 SEHNR, CDR2 FQNEAQ (reference sequence). The CDR3 sequence is 17 residues long. The junction had 8 bases not matched to a gene; V was cut back by 4 bases and J by 0 bases. This chain connects TRBV7-9 to TRBJ1-5; 8 nucleotides line up with TRBD1. The TCR comes from a human donor in good health. CDR3 residues: CASSSTGTGTSNQPQHF. CDR3 DNA sequence: TGTGCCAGCAGCTCAACCGGGACAGGTACTAGCAATCAGCCCCAGCATTTT.